This TCR beta chain was recovered during a study of CD8 T cells in ankylosing spondylitis. Via MiXCR, TCRdb re-called the 5' RACE reads, giving one row per CDR3 protein. The repertoire has about 220,000 distinct CDR3 sequences, roughly a tenth of them found once; the top ten carry about 19%. The CDR3 runs 16 residues. With 2 bases removed from V and 3 bases from J, the gap between germline ends came to 14 bases. CDR1 and CDR2 from the germline V gene are SGHRS and YFSETQ. Study-wide results and limits: One TCR beta motif, made up of about 8 highly homologous variants, appeared characteristic of ankylosing spondylitis blood.

Worth noting for this clonotype: What it binds is not known.

What was sequenced was blood, either unsorted or a sorted T cell fraction (not recorded which). V usage is TRBV5-1 and J usage is TRBJ1-4; perhaps TRBD1 as D (5 bases). This TCR came from a male donor with ankylosing spondylitis or in good health (not recorded which). The CDR3 loop is CASSFGAGGANEKLFF. In DNA form, the CDR3 reads TGCGCCAGCAGCTTCGGGGCTGGGGGAGCTAATGAAAAACTGTTTTTT.